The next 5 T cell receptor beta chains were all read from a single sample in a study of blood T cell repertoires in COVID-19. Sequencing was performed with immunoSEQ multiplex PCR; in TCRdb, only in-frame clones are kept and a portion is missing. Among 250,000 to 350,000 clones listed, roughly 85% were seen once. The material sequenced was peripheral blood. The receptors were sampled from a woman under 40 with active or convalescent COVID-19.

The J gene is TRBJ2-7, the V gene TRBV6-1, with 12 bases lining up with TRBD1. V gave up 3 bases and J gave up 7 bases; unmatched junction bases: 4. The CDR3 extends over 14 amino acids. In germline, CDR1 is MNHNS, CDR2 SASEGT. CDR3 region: CASSEGQGAGEQYF. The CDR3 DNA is TGTGCCAGCAGTGAGGGACAGGGGGCCGGAGAGCAGTACTTC.

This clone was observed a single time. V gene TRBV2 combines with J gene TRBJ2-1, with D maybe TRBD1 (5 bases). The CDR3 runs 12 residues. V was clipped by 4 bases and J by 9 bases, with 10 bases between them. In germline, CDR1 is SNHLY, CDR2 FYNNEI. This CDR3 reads CASSVQGREQFF. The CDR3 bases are TGTGCCAGCAGTGTGCAGGGCCGTGAGCAGTTCTTC. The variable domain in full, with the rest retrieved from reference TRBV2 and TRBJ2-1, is EPEVTQTPSHQVTQMGQEVILRCVPISNHLYFYWYRQILGQKVEFLVSFYNNEISEKSEIFDDQFSVERPDGSNFTLKIRSTKLEDSAMYFCASSVQGREQFFGPGTRLTVL.

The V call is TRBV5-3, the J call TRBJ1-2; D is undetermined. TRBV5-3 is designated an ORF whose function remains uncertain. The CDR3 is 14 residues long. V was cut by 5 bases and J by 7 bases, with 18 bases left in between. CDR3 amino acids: CARRFTRGEGGYTF. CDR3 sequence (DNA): TGTGCCAGAAGGTTCACTAGAGGAGAGGGTGGCTACACCTTC.

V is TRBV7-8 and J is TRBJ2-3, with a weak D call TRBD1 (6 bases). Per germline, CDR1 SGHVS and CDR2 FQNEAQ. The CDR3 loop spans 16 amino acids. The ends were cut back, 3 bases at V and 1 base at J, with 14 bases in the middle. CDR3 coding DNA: TGTGCCAGCAGCTTTCCCCTGGACAGAGGCACAGATACGCAGTATTTT. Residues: CASSFPLDRGTDTQYF.

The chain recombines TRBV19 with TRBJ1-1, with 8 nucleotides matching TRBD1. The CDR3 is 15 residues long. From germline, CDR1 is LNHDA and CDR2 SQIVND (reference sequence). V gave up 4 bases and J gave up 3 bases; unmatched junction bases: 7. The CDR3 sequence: CASSKFRGPDTEAFF. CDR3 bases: TGTGCCAGTAGTAAGTTCAGGGGGCCCGACACTGAAGCTTTCTTT.